The 9 T cell receptor beta chains in this list originate from one sample, sequenced in a study of blood T cell repertoires in COVID-19. TCRdb keeps only in-frame clones here, not all; method: immunoSEQ multiplex PCR. The sample lists about 190,000 clones; 80% to 85% were seen once. Specimen: peripheral blood. The origin of the receptors is a human donor in a cohort sampled during active COVID-19.

The count of this clone is one. The chain recombines TRBV2 with TRBJ2-3; TRBD2 matches 9 bases. J was trimmed by 3 bases and V by 5 bases; bases with no gene match: 9. The CDR3 has 16 amino acids. CDR1 SNHLY and CDR2 FYNNEI come from the germline V gene. CDR3 sequence: CASSSKRGLATDTQYF. CDR3 bases: TGTGCCAGCAGTTCTAAGCGGGGACTAGCTACAGATACGCAGTATTTT.

The J gene is TRBJ2-5, the V gene TRBV7-2; maybe TRBD1 (5 bases). The CDR3 has 13 amino acids. Trimming pared 5 bases from V and 5 bases from J, leaving 12 bases between. The germline V gene has CDR1 SGHTA and CDR2 FQGNSA. DNA of the CDR3: TGTGCCAGCAGCCTACCCCCAGGGGAGACCCAGTACTTC. Translation gives CASSLPPGETQYF. The full variable domain, in which reference TRBV7-2 and TRBJ2-5 provide the parts outside the CDR3, is GAGVSQSPSNKVTEKGKDVELRCDPISGHTALYWYRQSLGQGLEFLIYFQGNSAPDKSGLPSDRFSAERTGGSVSTLTIQRTQQEDSAVYLCASSLPPGETQYFGPGTRLLVL.

The J gene is TRBJ2-3, the V gene TRBV19; perhaps TRBD1 as D (6 bases). V lost 3 bases and J lost 1, with 14 bases in between. The germline V gene has CDR1 LNHDA and CDR2 SQIVND (reference sequence). CDR3 length: 16 amino acids. CDR3 region: CASSMRLGGGTDTQYF. CDR3 coding DNA: TGTGCCAGTAGTATGAGACTTGGGGGCGGCACAGATACGCAGTATTTT.

The rearrangement links TRBV3-1 (or the pseudogene TRBV3-2) to TRBJ2-1, with 9 nucleotides matching TRBD1. Per germline, CDR1 LGHDT and CDR2 YNNKEL (reference sequence). J gave up 2 bases and V 0 bases, and 5 bases lay outside the gene matches. The CDR3 loop spans 17 amino acids. CDR3 in DNA: TGTGCCAGCAGCCAAGACCGGACAGGGGACCCCTACAATGAGCAGTTCTTC. It specifies CASSQDRTGDPYNEQFF.

The chain employs TRBV28 and TRBJ2-5; TRBD1 aligns across 7 bases. The V and J ends lost 6 bases and 5 bases, in that order; junction bases with no gene match: 9. Germline lookup yields CDR1 MDHEN and CDR2 SYDVKM. The CDR3 extends over 14 amino acids. This CDR3 is CASSPDRDWETQYF. CDR3 nucleotide sequence: TGTGCCAGCAGCCCCGACAGGGATTGGGAGACCCAGTACTTC.

The sample holds a few counts of this clone. The chain links TRBV11-2 to TRBJ2-4; weak D call: TRBD2 (7 bases). Germline-derived CDR1 and CDR2 are SGHAT and FQNNGV. This CDR3 is 14 amino acids long. The V gene lost 1 base and the J gene lost 13 bases, with 17 bases spanning the gap. CDR3 residues: CASSLGTRGGGQYF. The CDR3 DNA reads as TGTGCCAGCAGCTTAGGGACGAGAGGGGGGGGCCAGTACTTC.

V is TRBV18 and J is TRBJ2-5, with a weak D call TRBD1 (6 bases). This CDR3 has 14 amino acids. Between the trimmed V and J ends, which lost 6 bases and 3 bases, there was a span of 14 bases. Germline V CDR1 and CDR2: KGHSH, LQKENI. The CDR3 DNA sequence: TGTGCCAGCTCCCTCGGACAGTCCGAAGAGACCCAGTACTTC. This codes for CASSLGQSEETQYF.

The rearrangement uses TRBV29-1 and TRBJ2-7; 8 bases align to TRBD2. V dropped 2 bases and J dropped 6; count of bases not matched to a gene: 3. CDR3 size: 12 residues. The germline V gene has CDR1 SQVTM and CDR2 ANQGSEA. DNA for the CDR3: TGCAGCGTTGAAATTGGGACTAGCGAGCAGTACTTC. This gives the protein CSVEIGTSEQYF.

The CDR3 DNA is TGCGCCAGCAGCCCCGACAGGGGGAGTGAAGAGACCCAGTACTTC. Amino acids: CASSPDRGSEETQYF. The gene calls are TRBV5-1 and TRBJ2-5; 9 bases align to TRBD1. Germline CDR1 is SGHRS and CDR2 is YFSETQ. The length of the CDR3 is 15 residues. Trimming removed 4 bases from V and 3 bases from J; junction bases left unmatched: 7.